This TCR beta chain derives from a study of monozygotic twins with inflammatory bowel disease. The CDR3 loop spans 14 amino acids. In germline, CDR1 is ENHRY, CDR2 SYGVKD. For each CDR3 protein, TCRdb gives one entry from its re-call of the 5' RACE reads, without DNA. This listing includes roughly 150,000 distinct CDR3 sequences. The rearrangement uses TRBV10-3 and TRBJ1-2. The sample consisted of blood. This TCR came from a human donor with ulcerative colitis or Crohn's disease, or a healthy co-twin of an affected twin (not recorded which). CDR3 residues: CAIKDSASPLGYTF.